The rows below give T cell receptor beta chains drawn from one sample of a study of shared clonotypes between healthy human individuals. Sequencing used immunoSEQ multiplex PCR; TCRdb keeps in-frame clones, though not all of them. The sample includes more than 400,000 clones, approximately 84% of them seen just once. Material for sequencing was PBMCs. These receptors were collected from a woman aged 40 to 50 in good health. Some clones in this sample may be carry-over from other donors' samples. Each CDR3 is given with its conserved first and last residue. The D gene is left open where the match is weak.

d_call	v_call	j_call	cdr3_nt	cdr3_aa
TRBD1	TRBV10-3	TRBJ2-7	TGTGCCACAGGACAGGCCACCTCCCACGAGCAGTACTTC	CATGQATSHEQYF
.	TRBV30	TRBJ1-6	TGTGCCTGGAGTGAGGGTCTGCGGAGTTCACCCCTCCACTTT	CAWSEGLRSSPLHF
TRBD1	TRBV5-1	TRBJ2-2	TGCGCCAGCAGCCTGGGACAGCCCACCGGGGAGCTGTTTTTT	CASSLGQPTGELFF
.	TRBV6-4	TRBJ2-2	TGTGCCAGCAGTGCACAGGGGAACACCGGGGAGCTGTTTTTT	CASSAQGNTGELFF
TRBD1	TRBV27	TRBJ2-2	TGTGCCAGCTGTGAATTGGGGTGGGGGACAGGTGATAGCGGGGAGCTGTTTTTT	CASCELGWGTGDSGELFF
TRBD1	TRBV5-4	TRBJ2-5	TGTGCCAGCAGCTTGGCATCGCCGCAGGGGGCCCAGTACTTC	CASSLASPQGAQYF
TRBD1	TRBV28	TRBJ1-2	TGTGCCAGCAGTTTAAGGGCAGGGGGTACAGGAGGCTACACCTTC	CASSLRAGGTGGYTF
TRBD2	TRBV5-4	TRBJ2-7	TGTGCCAGCAGCTTGGCGGGGGGCTCCTACGAGCAGTACTTC	CASSLAGGSYEQYF
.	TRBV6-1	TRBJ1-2	TGTGCCAGCAGCGTGGACAGCTTTAACTATGGCTACACCTTC	CASSVDSFNYGYTF
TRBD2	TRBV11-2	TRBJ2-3	TGTGCCAGCAGCCCCCCCTCCGGGAGGGCCTCTAGCACAGATACGCAGTATTTT	CASSPPSGRASSTDTQYF